Described below is a single TCR beta chain sequence and its context. This specimen belongs to a study of cytomegalovirus exposure and HLA in healthy donors. Whole-study context: Unique TCRs numbering roughly 85 million, obtained from HLA-typed donors, made up an early data release.

Amplification used 60 Vbeta primers and 13 Jbeta primers. Sequencing used immunoSEQ multiplex PCR; TCRdb keeps in-frame clones, though not all of them. The sample lists 95,000 to 100,000 clones, roughly 79% occurring once. Germline V gives CDR1 SGDLS, CDR2 YYNGEE. The CDR3 is 19 amino acids. V shed 4 bases and J 0 bases; nucleotides not matched to a gene: 17. The rearrangement joins TRBV9 to TRBJ2-7; the match to TRBD2 covers 9 bases. The TCR comes from a man aged 40-49 years in good health and CMV-seronegative. Sample: PBMCs. CDR3 protein: CASSTRTSVEEENSYEQYF. CDR3 sequence (DNA): TGTGCCAGCAGCACACGGACTAGCGTCGAGGAAGAGAACTCCTACGAGCAGTACTTC.